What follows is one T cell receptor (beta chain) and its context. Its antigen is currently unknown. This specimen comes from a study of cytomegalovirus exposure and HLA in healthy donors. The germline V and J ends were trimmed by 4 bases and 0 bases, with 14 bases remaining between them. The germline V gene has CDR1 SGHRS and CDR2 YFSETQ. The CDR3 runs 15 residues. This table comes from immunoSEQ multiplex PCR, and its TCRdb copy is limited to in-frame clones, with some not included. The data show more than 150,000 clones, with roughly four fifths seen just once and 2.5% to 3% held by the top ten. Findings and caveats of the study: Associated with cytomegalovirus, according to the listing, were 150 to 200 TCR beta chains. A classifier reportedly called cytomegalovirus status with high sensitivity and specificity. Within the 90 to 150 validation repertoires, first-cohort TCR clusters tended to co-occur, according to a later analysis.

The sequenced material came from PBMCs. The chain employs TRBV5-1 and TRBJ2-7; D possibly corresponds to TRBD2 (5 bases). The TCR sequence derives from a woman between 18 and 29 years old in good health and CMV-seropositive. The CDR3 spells CASSKSEGPSYEQYF. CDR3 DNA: TGCGCCAGCAGCAAGAGTGAGGGTCCCTCCTACGAGCAGTACTTC.